These T cell receptor beta chains were read from a single sample in a study of spatial heterogeneity in lung cancer. One entry per CDR3 protein results from TCRdb running MiXCR on the 5' RACE reads. The table has 49,000 or so distinct CDR3 sequences, about an eighth seen once. Here the sequenced sample was PBMCs, taken at follow-up. Receptors were obtained from a male donor with early-stage non-small cell lung cancer. The CDR3 runs from the conserved cysteine through the conserved F or W. Fields, in order: D gene, CDR3 length, J gene, V gene, clone size, CDR3 protein, CDR3 DNA. The D gene is left open where the match is weak. A row's size may be missing; if present it is once, few, many or a size class.

d_call: .; cdr3_length: 14; j_call: TRBJ2-2; v_call: TRBV5-1; clone_size: .; cdr3_aa: CASSSTGNTGELFF; cdr3_nt: TGCGCCAGCAGCTCCACAGGGAACACCGGGGAGCTGTTTTTT
d_call: .; cdr3_length: 16; j_call: TRBJ2-4; v_call: TRBV5-4; clone_size: few; cdr3_aa: CASSFPGSGAKNIQYF; cdr3_nt: TGTGCCAGCAGCTTTCCCGGGAGTGGGGCCAAAAACATTCAGTACTTC
d_call: .; cdr3_length: 14; j_call: TRBJ1-5; v_call: TRBV7-3; clone_size: many; cdr3_aa: CASSLNGGIEPQHF; cdr3_nt: TGTGCCAGCAGCTTAAATGGGGGGATCGAGCCCCAGCATTTT
d_call: .; cdr3_length: 12; j_call: TRBJ2-7; v_call: TRBV10-3; clone_size: few; cdr3_aa: CAIRADSYEQYF; cdr3_nt: TGTGCCATCAGGGCGGATTCCTACGAGCAGTACTTC
d_call: .; cdr3_length: 14; j_call: TRBJ2-7; v_call: TRBV12-3/TRBV12-4; clone_size: few; cdr3_aa: CASSPGTGNYEQYF; cdr3_nt: TGTGCCAGCAGTCCCGGGACGGGGAACTACGAGCAGTACTTC
d_call: .; cdr3_length: 11; j_call: TRBJ2-7; v_call: TRBV12-3/TRBV12-4; clone_size: .; cdr3_aa: CASSLEGAQYF; cdr3_nt: TGTGCCAGCAGTTTGGAGGGCGCGCAGTACTTC
d_call: TRBD1; cdr3_length: 14; j_call: TRBJ2-3; v_call: TRBV7-3; clone_size: few; cdr3_aa: CASSGTGSTDTQYF; cdr3_nt: TGTGCCAGCAGCGGGACAGGGTCCACAGATACGCAGTATTTT
d_call: TRBD1; cdr3_length: 12; j_call: TRBJ2-7; v_call: TRBV7-8; clone_size: many; cdr3_aa: CASSLGTGLSLF; cdr3_nt: TGTGCCAGCAGCCTAGGGACAGGGCTAAGCCTCTTC
d_call: .; cdr3_length: 15; j_call: TRBJ1-5; v_call: TRBV19; clone_size: many; cdr3_aa: CASSIGTERNQPQHF; cdr3_nt: TGTGCCAGTAGTATAGGCACGGAACGCAATCAGCCCCAGCATTTT
d_call: .; cdr3_length: 17; j_call: TRBJ2-7; v_call: TRBV20-1; clone_size: many; cdr3_aa: CSARDRGPGLLPYEQYF; cdr3_nt: TGCAGTGCTAGAGATCGGGGGCCTGGGCTCCTTCCCTACGAGCAGTACTTC
d_call: TRBD1; cdr3_length: 15; j_call: TRBJ1-4; v_call: TRBV7-2; clone_size: many; cdr3_aa: CASSLVGTGSEKLFF; cdr3_nt: TGTGCCAGCAGCTTAGTCGGGACAGGTAGTGAAAAACTGTTTTTT
d_call: .; cdr3_length: 16; j_call: TRBJ2-7; v_call: TRBV7-2; clone_size: many; cdr3_aa: CASSSMVAALSYEQYF; cdr3_nt: TGTGCCAGCAGCTCTATGGTAGCGGCCCTCTCCTACGAGCAGTACTTC
d_call: .; cdr3_length: 13; j_call: TRBJ1-2; v_call: TRBV2; clone_size: many; cdr3_aa: CASSDASQEGYTF; cdr3_nt: TGTGCCAGCAGTGATGCCAGCCAAGAGGGCTACACCTTC
d_call: TRBD1; cdr3_length: 18; j_call: TRBJ2-7; v_call: TRBV6-5; clone_size: .; cdr3_aa: CASSYSAPTTGRVYEQYF; cdr3_nt: TGTGCCAGCAGTTACTCGGCCCCCACGACAGGGCGAGTCTACGAGCAGTACTTC
d_call: .; cdr3_length: 15; j_call: TRBJ1-4; v_call: TRBV5-1; clone_size: few; cdr3_aa: CASSLELGAGEKLFF; cdr3_nt: TGCGCCAGCAGCTTGGAGCTGGGGGCGGGTGAAAAACTGTTTTTT
d_call: .; cdr3_length: 14; j_call: TRBJ2-2; v_call: TRBV30; clone_size: few; cdr3_aa: CAWTGPITSGELFF; cdr3_nt: TGTGCCTGGACGGGACCGATCACCTCCGGGGAGCTGTTTTTT
d_call: .; cdr3_length: 15; j_call: TRBJ1-1; v_call: TRBV7-2; clone_size: .; cdr3_aa: CASSPILTVNTEAFF; cdr3_nt: TGTGCCAGCAGCCCAATTCTCACGGTGAACACTGAAGCTTTCTTT
d_call: .; cdr3_length: 14; j_call: TRBJ2-3; v_call: TRBV7-9; clone_size: many; cdr3_aa: CASSLLRFTDTQYF; cdr3_nt: TGTGCCAGCAGCTTATTGCGGTTCACAGATACGCAGTATTTT
d_call: TRBD2; cdr3_length: 14; j_call: TRBJ2-7; v_call: TRBV5-1; clone_size: few; cdr3_aa: CASSWTSGSYEQYF; cdr3_nt: TGCGCCAGCAGCTGGACTAGCGGGAGCTACGAGCAGTACTTC
d_call: .; cdr3_length: 14; j_call: TRBJ2-2; v_call: TRBV7-2; clone_size: .; cdr3_aa: CASSAPRNTGELFF; cdr3_nt: TGTGCCAGCAGCGCTCCTAGGAACACCGGGGAGCTGTTTTTT
d_call: .; cdr3_length: 14; j_call: TRBJ1-2; v_call: TRBV10-3; clone_size: few; cdr3_aa: CAISESQGGYGYTF; cdr3_nt: TGTGCCATCAGTGAGTCACAGGGCGGCTATGGCTACACCTTC
d_call: TRBD1; cdr3_length: 15; j_call: TRBJ2-5; v_call: TRBV5-1; clone_size: .; cdr3_aa: CASSRQGTVEETQYF; cdr3_nt: TGCGCCAGCAGCCGACAGGGAACGGTCGAAGAGACCCAGTACTTC
d_call: .; cdr3_length: 15; j_call: TRBJ1-2; v_call: TRBV19; clone_size: .; cdr3_aa: CASSILTGALLAHTF; cdr3_nt: TGTGCCAGTAGTATCCTCACGGGAGCCCTACTCGCCCACACCTTC
d_call: .; cdr3_length: 16; j_call: TRBJ2-7; v_call: TRBV4-2; clone_size: .; cdr3_aa: CASSRVSGRERDEQYF; cdr3_nt: TGTGCCAGCAGCCGAGTTTCGGGCAGGGAGAGGGACGAGCAGTACTTC
d_call: .; cdr3_length: 14; j_call: TRBJ2-7; v_call: TRBV14; clone_size: many; cdr3_aa: CASSPTSVPYEQYF; cdr3_nt: TGTGCCAGCAGCCCGACTAGTGTACCCTACGAGCAGTACTTC
d_call: .; cdr3_length: 15; j_call: TRBJ2-4; v_call: TRBV2; clone_size: few; cdr3_aa: CASSELDTAKNIQYF; cdr3_nt: TGTGCCAGCAGTGAACTGGATACAGCCAAAAACATTCAGTACTTC
d_call: .; cdr3_length: 16; j_call: TRBJ1-5; v_call: TRBV20-1; clone_size: few; cdr3_aa: CSARDRRGDRNQPQHF; cdr3_nt: TGCAGTGCTAGAGATAGAAGGGGGGACCGGAATCAGCCCCAGCATTTT
d_call: .; cdr3_length: 14; j_call: TRBJ2-3; v_call: TRBV3-1; clone_size: many; cdr3_aa: CASSQRQSTDTQYF; cdr3_nt: TGTGCCAGCAGCCAAAGACAGAGCACAGATACGCAGTATTTT
d_call: .; cdr3_length: 14; j_call: TRBJ1-1; v_call: TRBV28; clone_size: .; cdr3_aa: CASSLGTLGTEAFF; cdr3_nt: TGTGCCAGCAGTTTGGGTACACTCGGGACTGAAGCTTTCTTT
d_call: TRBD1; cdr3_length: 15; j_call: TRBJ2-2; v_call: TRBV11-2; clone_size: few; cdr3_aa: CASSPRTGYTGELFF; cdr3_nt: TGTGCCAGCAGCCCTCGGACAGGGTACACCGGGGAGCTGTTTTTT
d_call: .; cdr3_length: 16; j_call: TRBJ1-6; v_call: TRBV6-5; clone_size: many; cdr3_aa: CASSYSATDRRSPLHF; cdr3_nt: TGTGCCAGCAGTTACTCGGCAACGGACCGGAGATCACCCCTCCACTTT
d_call: .; cdr3_length: 14; j_call: TRBJ1-5; v_call: TRBV7-2; clone_size: .; cdr3_aa: CASSPGTLGQPQHF; cdr3_nt: TGTGCCAGCAGCCCCGGGACCCTAGGGCAGCCCCAGCATTTT
d_call: .; cdr3_length: 12; j_call: TRBJ1-1; v_call: TRBV6-6; clone_size: .; cdr3_aa: CATNTGGTEAFF; cdr3_nt: TGTGCCACCAACACAGGCGGGACTGAAGCTTTCTTT
d_call: TRBD2; cdr3_length: 18; j_call: TRBJ2-3; v_call: TRBV6-6; clone_size: .; cdr3_aa: CASSGTSGVLGSTDTQYF; cdr3_nt: TGTGCCAGCAGTGGGACTAGCGGGGTCCTTGGGAGCACAGATACGCAGTATTTT
d_call: TRBD1; cdr3_length: 15; j_call: TRBJ1-1; v_call: TRBV7-2; clone_size: .; cdr3_aa: CASSLAGQGRAGAFF; cdr3_nt: TGTGCCAGCAGCTTAGCGGGACAGGGAAGGGCCGGAGCTTTCTTT
d_call: .; cdr3_length: 13; j_call: TRBJ2-5; v_call: TRBV2; clone_size: many; cdr3_aa: CASSDRVGETQYF; cdr3_nt: TGTGCCAGCAGTGACAGGGTTGGAGAGACCCAGTACTTC
d_call: .; cdr3_length: 14; j_call: TRBJ2-7; v_call: TRBV20-1; clone_size: many; cdr3_aa: CSAPSAGMAYEQYF; cdr3_nt: TGCAGTGCTCCCTCAGCCGGCATGGCCTACGAGCAGTACTTC
d_call: TRBD1; cdr3_length: 14; j_call: TRBJ2-7; v_call: TRBV13; clone_size: .; cdr3_aa: CASSPTGASYERYF; cdr3_nt: TGTGCCAGCAGCCCGACAGGGGCTTCCTACGAGCGGTACTTC
d_call: .; cdr3_length: 13; j_call: TRBJ2-5; v_call: TRBV7-2; clone_size: .; cdr3_aa: CASSYRRGETQYF; cdr3_nt: TGTGCCAGCAGCTACCGCCGAGGAGAGACCCAGTACTTC
d_call: .; cdr3_length: 13; j_call: TRBJ1-6; v_call: TRBV27; clone_size: many; cdr3_aa: CASADRSNSPLHF; cdr3_nt: TGTGCCAGTGCCGACAGGTCGAATTCACCCCTCCACTTT
d_call: .; cdr3_length: 12; j_call: TRBJ1-5; v_call: TRBV20-1; clone_size: many; cdr3_aa: CSARTGNQPQHF; cdr3_nt: TGCAGTGCTAGAACAGGGAATCAGCCCCAGCATTTT
d_call: .; cdr3_length: 15; j_call: TRBJ1-2; v_call: TRBV5-4; clone_size: .; cdr3_aa: CASSLDTGSNYGYTF; cdr3_nt: TGTGCCAGCAGCTTGGATACAGGCTCTAACTATGGCTACACCTTC
d_call: .; cdr3_length: 15; j_call: TRBJ2-3; v_call: TRBV5-5; clone_size: many; cdr3_aa: CASSLSPLRTDTQYF; cdr3_nt: TGTGCCAGCAGCTTGTCTCCACTGAGGACAGATACGCAGTATTTT
d_call: .; cdr3_length: 13; j_call: TRBJ2-4; v_call: TRBV30; clone_size: many; cdr3_aa: CAWGGYPKNIQYF; cdr3_nt: TGTGCCTGGGGGGGGTATCCCAAAAACATTCAGTACTTC
d_call: TRBD1; cdr3_length: 16; j_call: TRBJ2-7; v_call: TRBV6-6; clone_size: few; cdr3_aa: CASSDDPGTGTYEQYF; cdr3_nt: TGTGCCAGCAGTGATGATCCCGGGACAGGGACCTACGAGCAGTACTTC
d_call: .; cdr3_length: 15; j_call: TRBJ2-1; v_call: TRBV18; clone_size: many; cdr3_aa: CASSTSQSSYNEQFF; cdr3_nt: TGTGCCAGCTCAACCTCTCAAAGCTCCTACAATGAGCAGTTCTTC
d_call: .; cdr3_length: 13; j_call: TRBJ2-5; v_call: TRBV9; clone_size: few; cdr3_aa: CASSVAKEETQYF; cdr3_nt: TGTGCCAGCAGCGTAGCGAAGGAGGAGACCCAGTACTTC
d_call: .; cdr3_length: 13; j_call: TRBJ1-2; v_call: TRBV13; clone_size: many; cdr3_aa: CASSLFRGDGYTF; cdr3_nt: TGTGCCAGCAGCTTATTCCGGGGAGATGGCTACACCTTC
d_call: .; cdr3_length: 14; j_call: TRBJ1-4; v_call: TRBV6-2/TRBV6-3; clone_size: few; cdr3_aa: CASLTPATNEKLFF; cdr3_nt: TGTGCCAGCCTGACCCCCGCAACTAATGAAAAACTGTTTTTT
d_call: TRBD1; cdr3_length: 14; j_call: TRBJ2-4; v_call: TRBV20-1; clone_size: many; cdr3_aa: CSARGEGGEHIQYF; cdr3_nt: TGCAGTGCTAGAGGGGAAGGGGGCGAGCACATTCAGTACTTC
d_call: TRBD2; cdr3_length: 13; j_call: TRBJ2-5; v_call: TRBV6-5; clone_size: many; cdr3_aa: CASRSSGDMAQYF; cdr3_nt: TGTGCCAGCAGGTCTAGCGGAGATATGGCCCAGTACTTC
d_call: .; cdr3_length: 13; j_call: TRBJ1-1; v_call: TRBV10-3; clone_size: few; cdr3_aa: CAIRTAGAHGAFF; cdr3_nt: TGTGCCATCAGGACGGCAGGGGCCCACGGAGCTTTCTTT
d_call: .; cdr3_length: 12; j_call: TRBJ2-7; v_call: TRBV18; clone_size: few; cdr3_aa: CASSPPGYEQYF; cdr3_nt: TGTGCCAGCTCACCACCCGGCTACGAGCAGTACTTC
d_call: .; cdr3_length: 14; j_call: TRBJ1-4; v_call: TRBV6-5; clone_size: few; cdr3_aa: CASSTLAGHEKLFF; cdr3_nt: TGTGCCAGCAGTACCCTAGCAGGACATGAAAAACTGTTTTTT
d_call: .; cdr3_length: 12; j_call: TRBJ1-1; v_call: TRBV20-1; clone_size: .; cdr3_aa: CSASSGNTEAFF; cdr3_nt: TGCAGTGCTAGTTCAGGGAACACTGAAGCTTTCTTT
d_call: .; cdr3_length: 16; j_call: TRBJ2-1; v_call: TRBV20-1; clone_size: few; cdr3_aa: CSARDPALASYNEQFF; cdr3_nt: TGCAGTGCTAGAGACCCTGCCCTAGCGTCCTACAATGAGCAGTTCTTC
d_call: TRBD2; cdr3_length: 15; j_call: TRBJ2-5; v_call: TRBV27; clone_size: many; cdr3_aa: CASSKGLAGVETQYF; cdr3_nt: TGTGCCAGCAGTAAGGGACTAGCGGGGGTGGAGACCCAGTACTTC
d_call: .; cdr3_length: 15; j_call: TRBJ1-2; v_call: TRBV20-1; clone_size: many; cdr3_aa: CSADEARTSNYGYTF; cdr3_nt: TGCAGTGCCGATGAGGCCCGTACCTCTAACTATGGCTACACCTTC
d_call: .; cdr3_length: 14; j_call: TRBJ2-7; v_call: TRBV30; clone_size: many; cdr3_aa: CAWSGTLSSYEQYF; cdr3_nt: TGTGCCTGGAGTGGGACACTTAGCTCCTACGAGCAGTACTTC
d_call: TRBD1; cdr3_length: 15; j_call: TRBJ2-7; v_call: TRBV18; clone_size: few; cdr3_aa: CASSTGGTGDYEQYF; cdr3_nt: TGTGCCAGCTCGACCGGAGGGACAGGGGACTACGAGCAGTACTTC